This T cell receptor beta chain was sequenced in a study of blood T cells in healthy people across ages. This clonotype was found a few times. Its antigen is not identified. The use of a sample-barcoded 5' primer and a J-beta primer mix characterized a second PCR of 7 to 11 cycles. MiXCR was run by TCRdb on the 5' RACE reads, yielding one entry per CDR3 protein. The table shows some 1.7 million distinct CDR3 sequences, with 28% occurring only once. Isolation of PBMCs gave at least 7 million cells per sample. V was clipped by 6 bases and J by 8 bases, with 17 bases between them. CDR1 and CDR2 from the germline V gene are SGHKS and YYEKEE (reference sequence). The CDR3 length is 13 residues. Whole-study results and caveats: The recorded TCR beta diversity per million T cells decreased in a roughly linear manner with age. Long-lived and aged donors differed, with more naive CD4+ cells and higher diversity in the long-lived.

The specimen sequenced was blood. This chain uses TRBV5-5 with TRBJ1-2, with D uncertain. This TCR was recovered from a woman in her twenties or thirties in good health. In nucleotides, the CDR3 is TGTGCCAGCACCCCGGTTCTCAGGAAAGGCTACACCTTC. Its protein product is CASTPVLRKGYTF.